This TCR beta chain is drawn from a study of control samples from healthy donors and cancer patients. Sequencing was performed with immunoSEQ multiplex PCR; in TCRdb, only in-frame clones are kept and a portion is missing. The data show about 68,000 clones, with around 80% seen just once and less than 20% held by the top ten. J gave up 6 bases and V 2 bases, and 0 bases lay outside the gene matches. CDR3 length equals 12 residues. The source material was blood. V is TRBV12-3 or TRBV12-4 and J is TRBJ1-1; TRBD1 agrees at 7 bases. The clonotype was recovered from a man in his sixties in good health. The CDR3 loop is CASSLQGAEAFF. Here the CDR3 DNA reads TGTGCCAGCAGTTTACAGGGGGCTGAAGCTTTCTTT.